This TCR beta chain was obtained from a study of blood T cell repertoires in COVID-19. The repertoire was sequenced with immunoSEQ multiplex PCR; TCRdb's copy has only in-frame clones and lacks some. This table has 73,000 or so clones, about 80% appearing once. The CDR3 is 15 residues long. Trimming cost V 4 bases and J 2 bases; bases outside gene matches: 3. Per the germline V gene, CDR1 is SGHAT and CDR2 is FQNNGV. This clone was counted a single time. The specimen sequenced was peripheral blood. The clonotype originates from a woman aged 55-69 years with acute or convalescent COVID-19. This chain joins TRBV11-2 and TRBJ2-5; TRBD1 matches at 11 bases. CDR3 nucleotide sequence: TGTGCCAGCAGCTCCCGGGACAGGGGGCAAGAGACCCAGTACTTC. This encodes CASSSRDRGQETQYF.